Below are 4 T cell receptor beta chains sequenced from a single sample in a study of human T cells and chemical hapten exposure. MiXCR was run by TCRdb on the RACE reads, yielding one entry per CDR3 protein. The sample lists around 120,000 distinct CDR3 sequences; roughly 15% were seen once. Time point meaning: patch test 1, 2 weeks after DPC sensitization. The treatment: therapeutic diphenylcyclopropenone sensitization with weekly scalp DPC. The sequences come from whole blood, collected in connection with sensitization to the hapten diphenylcyclopropenone (DPC). All receptors come from a man aged 18 to 29 with alopecia areata. Some clones in this sample may be carry-over from other donors' samples.

This clonotype was recorded many times. J is TRBJ1-2 and V is TRBV6-2 or TRBV6-3, with 8 bases aligning to TRBD1. After removal of 2 bases from V and 2 bases from J, the junction contained 4 bases not matched to a gene. The CDR3 sequence is 15 residues long. In germline, CDR1 is MNHEY, CDR2 SVGEGT. Here the CDR3 DNA reads TGTGCCAGCAGTTACCGACAGGGGAGGAACTATGGCTACACCTTC. Translation gives CASSYRQGRNYGYTF.

The chain carries TRBV5-1 and TRBJ1-1; D not resolved. The V end was cut by 4 bases, the J end by 3 bases, with 13 bases between. This CDR3 contains 14 residues. Germline lookup yields CDR1 SGHRS and CDR2 YFSETQ. The CDR3 DNA is TGCGCCAGCAGCCGAAAAAATGGGCACACTGAAGCTTTCTTT. Translating it yields CASSRKNGHTEAFF.

This clonotype showed up many times. The chain carries TRBV5-1 and TRBJ2-7; D not resolved. From germline, CDR1 is SGHRS and CDR2 YFSETQ. The CDR3 totals 13 residues. Trimming removed 2 bases at V and 1 base at J, with 7 bases between. The CDR3 nucleotides read TGCGCCAGCAGCTTTCATAAATCCTACGAGCAGTACTTC. This codes for CASSFHKSYEQYF.

This clonotype was found a few times. The chain employs TRBV7-6 and TRBJ2-5; the D is unclear. V dropped 1 base and J dropped 2 bases, with 14 bases sitting between them. Germline V gene lookup returns CDR1 SGHVS and CDR2 FNYEAQ. This CDR3 has 16 residues. The CDR3 region is CASSLEIHQEQETQYF. The DNA for the CDR3 is TGTGCCAGCAGCTTAGAAATCCATCAGGAACAAGAGACCCAGTACTTC.